This record looks at one T cell receptor beta chain sequence and its context. Its antigen remains unidentified. The CDR3 is 12 amino acids. Germline V gene data show CDR1 as GTSNPN and CDR2 as SVGIG (reference sequence). Unmatched junction bases numbered 6, after V lost 5 bases and J lost 6 bases. These data are taken from a study of cytomegalovirus exposure and HLA in healthy donors. Study-level results: The study labeled 150 to 200 TCR beta chains cytomegalovirus-associated.

Produced via immunoSEQ multiplex PCR; TCRdb's table is partial and in-frame only. The top ten clones hold about 3.8% of a sample with tens of thousands of clones, about 90% of them seen once. This clonotype was obtained from a woman younger than 30 in good health and CMV-seropositive. The sample taken for sequencing was PBMCs. This sequence joins TRBV30 and TRBJ2-7, with 8 bases that match TRBD1. CDR3 loop: CAWQGAPGEQYF. CDR3 in DNA: TGTGCCTGGCAGGGGGCGCCAGGCGAGCAGTACTTC.